This T cell receptor (beta chain) was found in a study of graft-versus-host responses after intestinal transplantation. Only in-frame clones appear in the TCRdb table, and some are missing; sequencing was by immunoSEQ multiplex PCR. Seen here are about 90,000 clones, roughly 87% observed once, and the top ten hold about 18%. Of note for this clone: The antigen is not known.

CDR3 length equals 14 residues. Germline-derived CDR1 and CDR2 are LNHDA and SQIVND (reference sequence). V lost 7 bases, J lost 4 bases, and 8 bases stayed unmatched. General observations from the study: Recipient marrow contained GvH clones, some of which appeared first in ileum or blood. Allografts of patients with graft-donor T cell macrochimerism showed high graft-versus-host to host-versus-graft clone ratios. Early post-transplant falls in HvG clones accompanied the peak levels of circulating GvH clones.

The sample consisted of unstimulated CD8+ T cells sorted from spleen or lymph node cells, taken before intestinal transplant. J is TRBJ2-7 and V is TRBV19; 9 positions match TRBD1. This TCR was sampled from a human donor who received an intestinal transplant. DNA of the CDR3: TGTGCCAGTAACGCCGGGACAGGGAATTACGAGCAGTACTTC. As protein: CASNAGTGNYEQYF.